Included here is one T cell receptor beta chain sequence, with context. The target antigen is unknown. For the second PCR, which ran for roughly 7 to 11 cycles, a sample-barcoded 5' primer and a J-beta primer mix were used. MiXCR, run by TCRdb on the 5' RACE reads, gives a single entry per CDR3 protein. The sample has about 570,000 distinct CDR3 sequences, 25% to 30% seen once; the top ten hold under 20%. This entry belongs to a study of blood T cells in healthy people across ages. Trimming pared 6 bases from V and 0 bases from J, leaving 15 bases between. The germline V gene encodes CDR1 MNHEY and CDR2 SMNVEV (reference sequence). This CDR3 has 16 residues. Study-level results: As age increased, TCR beta diversity per million T cells fell in a roughly linear fashion. Diversity of TCR beta correlated strongly with naive T cell percentage. More naive CD4+ cells and higher diversity were found in long-lived than in aged donors.

Sequences were obtained from blood. The source of this sequence is a woman aged 70-85 years in good health. The gene calls are TRBV27 and TRBJ1-5; possibly TRBD1 for D (6 bases). CDR3 residues: CASRVDRTNSNQPQHF. DNA for the CDR3: TGTGCCAGCAGAGTAGACAGGACTAATAGCAATCAGCCCCAGCATTTT.